The 19 T cell receptor beta chains given below trace back to one sample, sequenced in a study of cytomegalovirus exposure and HLA in healthy donors (TCRdb year 2017). Library preparation used the immunoSEQ multiplex PCR assay. TCRdb took over this immuneACCESS table, retaining in-frame rearrangements with V and J assigned. Such tables are incomplete; in checked studies, under half of the missing clones stem from an unresolved V gene, and the remainder is unexplained. In all, the sample holds roughly 60,000 clones, and 90% to 95% of those were seen once. The ten largest account for about 2.2% of the sample. The specimen sequenced was PBMCs. The receptors derive from a woman aged 25 to 39 in good health and CMV-seronegative.

The chain uses TRBV7-2 and TRBJ2-7; a weak D match, TRBD1 (5 bases). There are 16 residues in the CDR3. The V and J ends lost 1 base and 5 bases respectively, with 18 bases between them. Germline CDR1 is SGHTA and CDR2 is FQGNSA. The CDR3 bases are TGTGCCAGCAGCTTAGGTATTGGGGCCCCCATCAACGAGCAGTACTTC. Translation: CASSLGIGAPINEQYF.

The gene calls are TRBV28 and TRBJ2-7; D uncertain. CDR1 is MDHEN and CDR2 is SYDVKM in the germline V gene. The CDR3 extends over 13 amino acids. The germline V and J ends were trimmed by 2 bases and 4 bases, with 9 bases remaining between them. CDR3 residues: CASSLHDIYEQYF. CDR3 in DNA: TGTGCCAGCAGTTTACATGACATTTACGAGCAGTACTTC.

The gene calls are TRBV6-5 and TRBJ1-1; the D gene is possibly TRBD1 (6 bases). The ends were cut back, 5 bases at V and 0 bases at J, with 10 bases in the middle. The CDR3 has 14 residues. Germline V gene lookup returns CDR1 MNHEY and CDR2 SVGAGI. The CDR3 DNA is TGTGCCAGCAGTGAATACAGGGTGAACACTGAAGCTTTCTTT. Its translation is CASSEYRVNTEAFF.

This clone was seen more than once but under ten times. The chain links TRBV28 to TRBJ2-2; TRBD2 matches 7 bases. Germline assignment: CDR1 MDHEN and CDR2 SYDVKM. The J segment lost 6 bases and the V segment lost 4 bases, leaving 5 bases of the junction unmatched. This CDR3 spans 14 amino acids. CDR3 sequence (DNA): TGTGCCAGCAGTTCCCATGGGAGGGCCGGGGAGCTGTTTTTT. This translates into CASSSHGRAGELFF.

The gene calls are TRBV7-2 and TRBJ2-7, with TRBD2 identical over 14 bases. This CDR3 is built from 16 residues. CDR1 and CDR2 from the germline V gene are SGHTA and FQGNSA. V lost 5 bases to trimming and J lost 9 bases; unmatched junction nucleotides: 12. CDR3 in DNA: TGTGCCAGCAGCCCAACCCAGGGACTAGCGGGAGCGGGGCAGTACTTC. Translating gives CASSPTQGLAGAGQYF.

The chain couples TRBV30 to TRBJ2-2, with TRBD1 identical over 8 bases. The CDR3 covers 15 residues. V dropped 2 bases and J dropped 3; count of bases not matched to a gene: 5. The V gene's germline CDR1 is GTSNPN and CDR2 SVGIG (reference sequence). The CDR3 nucleotides are TGTGCCTGGAGTCGGACAGGGTCGGACACCGGGGAGCTGTTTTTT. The encoded protein is CAWSRTGSDTGELFF.

This clone was recorded once. The rearrangement joins TRBV6-5 to TRBJ2-1; TRBD1 agrees at 7 bases. CDR3 length: 14 residues. J was trimmed by 9 bases and V by 2 bases; bases with no gene match: 7. The germline CDR1 and CDR2 sequences are MNHEY and SVGAGI. CDR3 amino acids: CASSYRGLGSEQFF. CDR3 in DNA: TGTGCCAGCAGTTACAGGGGGCTGGGGAGTGAGCAGTTCTTC.

This sequence joins TRBV6-5 and TRBJ2-6; D is unclear. CDR1 MNHEY and CDR2 SVGAGI come from the germline V gene. The CDR3 has 15 amino acids. Between the trimmed V and J ends, which lost 7 bases and 0 bases, there was a span of 10 bases. CDR3 sequence reads: CASKLMVSGANVLTF. The DNA of the CDR3 is TGTGCCAGCAAGCTAATGGTCTCTGGGGCCAACGTCCTGACTTTC.

The rearrangement links TRBV10-2 to TRBJ2-7; 9 positions match TRBD2. This CDR3 is 17 amino acids long. V gave up 4 bases and J gave up 2 bases; unmatched junction bases: 12. Looked up from germline, CDR1 is WSHSY and CDR2 is SAAADI. For the CDR3, the DNA is TGCGCCAGCAGTGTTTCTGAACCGGGACTAGCCCCCTACGAGCAGTACTTC. It specifies CASSVSEPGLAPYEQYF.

This clone is labeled as medium-sized. The J gene is TRBJ2-7, the V gene TRBV18, with TRBD2 as a possible D gene (5 bases). This CDR3 has 14 residues. The V gene lost 6 bases and the J gene lost 1 base, with 13 bases spanning the gap. Germline V gene data show CDR1 as KGHSH and CDR2 as LQKENI. The chain's CDR3 is CASSIGVGSYEQYF. CDR3 DNA sequence: TGTGCCAGCTCTATCGGGGTAGGGTCCTACGAGCAGTACTTC.

The chain uses TRBV7-9 and TRBJ2-3; the match to TRBD2 covers 10 bases. CDR1 and CDR2 from the germline V gene are SEHNR and FQNEAQ (reference sequence). The V segment lost 5 bases and the J segment 6 bases; nucleotides outside the gene matches: 8. CDR3 length equals 15 residues. The CDR3 is CASSLLAGGMDTQYF. CDR3 coding DNA: TGTGCCAGCAGCCTGTTAGCGGGAGGCATGGATACGCAGTATTTT.

The rearrangement links TRBV9 to TRBJ2-7; 10 bases map to TRBD1. V gave up 3 bases and J gave up 3 bases; unmatched junction bases: 9. Germline loops: CDR1 SGDLS, CDR2 YYNGEE. The CDR3 loop spans 16 amino acids. CDR3 sequence (DNA): TGTGCCAGCAGCGAAGCGGCGGGACAGGGGAGCTACGAGCAGTACTTC. Protein product: CASSEAAGQGSYEQYF.

The table lists this clone with a count of one. The chain is built from TRBV30 and TRBJ2-3, with 7 bases identical to TRBD2. Trimming cost V 5 bases and J 2 bases; bases outside gene matches: 16. The V gene's germline CDR1 is GTSNPN and CDR2 SVGIG (reference sequence). The CDR3 contains 17 residues. CDR3 bases: TGTGCCTGGTCGCCAGCCCGATCTAGCGGACACACAGATACGCAGTATTTT. Protein sequence: CAWSPARSSGHTDTQYF.

The V call is TRBV7-9, the J call TRBJ1-5; D call uncertain. The CDR3 sequence is 13 residues long. CDR1 and CDR2 (germline): SEHNR, FQNEAQ (reference sequence). Trimming stripped 3 bases from V and 6 bases from J, with 9 bases between. Here the CDR3 DNA reads TGTGCCAGCAGCTTCGAGGGCGTTCAGCCCCAGCATTTT. Protein product: CASSFEGVQPQHF.

CDR3 bases: TGTGCCTGGAGTCCCCCGGGAAAGCGATACACCTTC. Protein product: CAWSPPGKRYTF. This sequence joins TRBV30 and TRBJ1-2; D is unclear. CDR3 length equals 12 residues. Germline V gives CDR1 GTSNPN, CDR2 SVGIG (reference sequence). Trimming took 2 bases from V and 11 from J, leaving 15 bases between them.

The CDR3 nucleotides are TGTGCCAGCAGCCAGATTAGGGAGGGCGAGCAGTACTTC. Its protein is CASSQIREGEQYF. The chain links TRBV7-3 to TRBJ2-7; 7 nucleotides align to TRBD2. Germline values: CDR1 SGHTA, CDR2 FQGTGA. V was pared by 5 bases and J by 6 bases, with 7 bases of the junction left unmatched. CDR3 length: 13 residues.

The chain is built from TRBV6-5 and TRBJ2-1; weak D call: TRBD2 (6 bases). Trimming pared 7 bases from V and 6 bases from J, leaving 16 bases between. The CDR3 consists of 14 residues. CDR1 is MNHEY and CDR2 is SVGAGI in the germline V gene. The chain's CDR3 is CASKPDYRTNEQFF. CDR3 coding DNA: TGTGCCAGCAAACCGGACTATCGAACCAATGAGCAGTTCTTC.

The chain couples TRBV5-4 to TRBJ2-1; D unclear. With 0 bases removed from V and 2 bases from J, the gap between germline ends came to 9 bases. Germline CDR1 SGHNT, CDR2 YYREEE (reference sequence). The CDR3 runs 15 residues. The CDR3 bases are TGTGCCAGCAGCTTGGACCCGAGAACCTACAATGAGCAGTTCTTC. Translated: CASSLDPRTYNEQFF.

The rearrangement uses TRBV7-9 and TRBJ2-1; 10 nucleotides agree with TRBD2. Germline CDR1 is SEHNR and CDR2 is FQNEAQ (reference sequence). V dropped 2 bases and J dropped 9; count of bases not matched to a gene: 13. This CDR3 spans 17 amino acids. Here the CDR3 reads CASSLFKREGWPGEQFF. In nucleotides, the CDR3 is TGTGCCAGCAGCTTATTTAAGCGGGAGGGGTGGCCCGGTGAGCAGTTCTTC.